Listed below are T cell receptor beta chains from one sample, sequenced in a study of CD8 T cells in ankylosing spondylitis. From the 5' RACE reads, TCRdb called clonotypes with MiXCR, one entry per CDR3 protein. Here the sample spans under 300,000 distinct CDR3 sequences, 15% to 20% being singletons. Sample: blood, either unsorted or a sorted T cell fraction (not recorded which). These receptors all come from a male donor with ankylosing spondylitis or in good health (not recorded which). Both conserved end residues are part of each CDR3. Fields, in order: clone size, V gene, J gene, D gene, CDR3 protein, CDR3 DNA. D genes are given only for firm matches. The listing skips clone size in some rows; elsewhere it reads once, few, many or a size class.

abundance: many; v_gene: TRBV27; j_gene: TRBJ2-3; d_gene: TRBD2; CDR3aa: CASSLSGLAGNTQYF; CDR3nt: TGTGCCAGCAGTTTATCGGGACTAGCGGGAAATACGCAGTATTTT
abundance: few; v_gene: TRBV7-9; j_gene: TRBJ1-1; d_gene: -; CDR3aa: CASSLRQGRDTEAFF; CDR3nt: TGTGCCAGCAGCCTACGCCAGGGAAGGGACACTGAAGCTTTCTTT
abundance: -; v_gene: TRBV12-3/TRBV12-4; j_gene: TRBJ2-5; d_gene: TRBD2; CDR3aa: CASSSFEGGYETQYF; CDR3nt: TGTGCCAGCAGTTCCTTTGAGGGAGGGTATGAGACCCAGTACTTC
abundance: once; v_gene: TRBV11-2; j_gene: TRBJ2-1; d_gene: -; CDR3aa: CASSPTGPVGANNEQFF; CDR3nt: TGTGCCAGCAGCCCGACAGGCCCAGTGGGGGCTAACAATGAGCAGTTCTTC
abundance: -; v_gene: TRBV12-3/TRBV12-4; j_gene: TRBJ1-3; d_gene: -; CDR3aa: CASSLEGSSGNTIYF; CDR3nt: TGTGCCAGCAGTTTAGAAGGGTCCTCTGGAAACACCATATATTTT
abundance: few; v_gene: TRBV29-1; j_gene: TRBJ2-7; d_gene: TRBD1; CDR3aa: CSVECPSGTGGYEQYF; CDR3nt: TGCAGCGTTGAATGCCCTTCAGGGACAGGGGGTTACGAGCAGTACTTC
abundance: many; v_gene: TRBV9; j_gene: TRBJ2-1; d_gene: TRBD2; CDR3aa: CASSAGGLAVTEQFF; CDR3nt: TGTGCCAGCAGCGCCGGGGGACTAGCGGTGACTGAGCAGTTCTTC
abundance: -; v_gene: TRBV12-3/TRBV12-4; j_gene: TRBJ2-5; d_gene: -; CDR3aa: CASSKREYQETQYF; CDR3nt: TGTGCCAGCAGTAAGCGAGAATACCAAGAGACCCAGTACTTC
abundance: many; v_gene: TRBV4-1; j_gene: TRBJ2-7; d_gene: -; CDR3aa: CASSPTTGIYEQYF; CDR3nt: TGCGCCAGCAGCCCAACAACAGGGATCTACGAGCAGTACTTC
abundance: few; v_gene: TRBV6-5; j_gene: TRBJ1-3; d_gene: TRBD1; CDR3aa: CASSYLPTGEGSGNTIYF; CDR3nt: TGTGCCAGCAGTTACCTCCCGACAGGGGAGGGATCGGGAAACACCATATATTTT
abundance: -; v_gene: TRBV7-9; j_gene: TRBJ1-2; d_gene: -; CDR3aa: CASSLVGGYYGYTF; CDR3nt: TGTGCCAGCAGCTTAGTCGGGGGCTACTATGGCTACACCTTC
abundance: -; v_gene: TRBV27; j_gene: TRBJ2-3; d_gene: TRBD2; CDR3aa: CASSSLDSGIADTQYF; CDR3nt: TGTGCCAGCAGTTCCCTGGATAGCGGGATTGCAGATACGCAGTATTTT
abundance: -; v_gene: TRBV24-1; j_gene: TRBJ2-3; d_gene: -; CDR3aa: CATSDLGKTSTDTQYF; CDR3nt: TGTGCCACCAGTGATTTAGGGAAGACTAGCACAGATACGCAGTATTTT
abundance: -; v_gene: TRBV7-2; j_gene: TRBJ2-7; d_gene: -; CDR3aa: CASSLFGGSYEQYF; CDR3nt: TGTGCCAGCAGCTTATTCGGGGGCTCCTACGAGCAGTACTTC
abundance: many; v_gene: TRBV4-1; j_gene: TRBJ1-5; d_gene: -; CDR3aa: CASSQDIIGSPQPQHF; CDR3nt: TGCGCCAGCAGCCAAGACATTATCGGGTCGCCTCAGCCCCAGCATTTT
abundance: many; v_gene: TRBV9; j_gene: TRBJ2-2; d_gene: TRBD2; CDR3aa: CASSVEGLAGTGELFF; CDR3nt: TGTGCCAGCAGCGTAGAGGGACTAGCGGGCACCGGGGAGCTGTTTTTT
abundance: many; v_gene: TRBV10-3; j_gene: TRBJ1-6; d_gene: TRBD1; CDR3aa: CAISDGTGTYSPLHF; CDR3nt: TGTGCCATCAGTGATGGGACAGGGACCTACTCACCCCTCCACTTT
abundance: few; v_gene: TRBV24-1; j_gene: TRBJ2-5; d_gene: TRBD1; CDR3aa: CATSDPGQVGQETQYF; CDR3nt: TGTGCCACCAGTGACCCCGGACAGGTTGGCCAAGAGACCCAGTACTTC
abundance: few; v_gene: TRBV6-5; j_gene: TRBJ1-1; d_gene: -; CDR3aa: CASSYVGTGNTEAFF; CDR3nt: TGTGCCAGCAGTTATGTCGGGACGGGAAACACTGAAGCTTTCTTT
abundance: -; v_gene: TRBV5-1; j_gene: TRBJ2-7; d_gene: -; CDR3aa: CASSLEGGGSYEQYF; CDR3nt: TGCGCCAGCAGCTTGGAGGGGGGCGGCTCCTACGAGCAGTACTTC
abundance: -; v_gene: TRBV29-1; j_gene: TRBJ2-6; d_gene: -; CDR3aa: CSVETMGLSGANVLTF; CDR3nt: TGCAGCGTTGAAACAATGGGACTTTCTGGGGCCAACGTCCTGACTTTC
abundance: -; v_gene: TRBV4-1; j_gene: TRBJ2-1; d_gene: -; CDR3aa: CASSPQGVTSANNEQFF; CDR3nt: TGCGCCAGCAGCCCACAGGGGGTGACTAGCGCGAACAATGAGCAGTTCTTC
abundance: few; v_gene: TRBV13; j_gene: TRBJ2-3; d_gene: -; CDR3aa: CASSPEGRDSTDTQYF; CDR3nt: TGTGCCAGCAGCCCCGAAGGCCGGGACAGCACAGATACGCAGTATTTT
abundance: -; v_gene: TRBV11-2; j_gene: TRBJ2-4; d_gene: -; CDR3aa: CASSLDKAGASGNIQYF; CDR3nt: TGTGCCAGCAGCTTAGATAAGGCCGGGGCTTCGGGAAACATTCAGTACTTC
abundance: few; v_gene: TRBV29-1; j_gene: TRBJ1-1; d_gene: -; CDR3aa: CSAEGGGGTEAFF; CDR3nt: TGCAGCGCCGAGGGTGGGGGTGGTACTGAAGCTTTCTTT
abundance: few; v_gene: TRBV9; j_gene: TRBJ2-1; d_gene: TRBD2; CDR3aa: CASSVAGLGYNEQFF; CDR3nt: TGTGCCAGCAGCGTAGCGGGACTAGGCTACAATGAGCAGTTCTTC
abundance: -; v_gene: TRBV19; j_gene: TRBJ2-7; d_gene: -; CDR3aa: CASSIRDLSYEQYF; CDR3nt: TGTGCCAGTAGTATCCGGGATCTTTCCTACGAGCAGTACTTC
abundance: -; v_gene: TRBV6-2/TRBV6-3; j_gene: TRBJ1-1; d_gene: -; CDR3aa: CASSYRAELEAFF; CDR3nt: TGTGCCAGCAGTTACCGGGCGGAACTTGAAGCTTTCTTT
abundance: few; v_gene: TRBV27; j_gene: TRBJ2-3; d_gene: -; CDR3aa: CASSFGAADTQYF; CDR3nt: TGTGCCAGCAGTTTTGGGGCGGCAGATACGCAGTATTTT
abundance: many; v_gene: TRBV6-5; j_gene: TRBJ2-1; d_gene: -; CDR3aa: CASISYNEQFF; CDR3nt: TGTGCCAGCATATCATACAATGAGCAGTTCTTC
abundance: few; v_gene: TRBV12-3/TRBV12-4; j_gene: TRBJ2-5; d_gene: TRBD1; CDR3aa: CASSSDRGRETQYF; CDR3nt: TGTGCCAGCAGTTCCGACAGGGGGCGAGAGACCCAGTACTTC